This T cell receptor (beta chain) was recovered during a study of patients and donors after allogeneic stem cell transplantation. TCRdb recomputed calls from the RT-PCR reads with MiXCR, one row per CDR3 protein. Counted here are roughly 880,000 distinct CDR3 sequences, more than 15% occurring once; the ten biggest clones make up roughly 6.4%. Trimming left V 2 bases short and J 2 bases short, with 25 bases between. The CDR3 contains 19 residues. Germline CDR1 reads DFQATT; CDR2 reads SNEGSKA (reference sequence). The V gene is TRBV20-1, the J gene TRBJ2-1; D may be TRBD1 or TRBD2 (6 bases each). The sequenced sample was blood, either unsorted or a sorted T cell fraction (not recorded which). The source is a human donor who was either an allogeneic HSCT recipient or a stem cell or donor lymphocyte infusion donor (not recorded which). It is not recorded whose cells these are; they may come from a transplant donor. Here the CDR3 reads CSARNRGRNERAPYNEQFF. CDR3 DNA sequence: TGCAGTGCTAGAAACCGGGGGCGAAATGAGCGGGCCCCCTACAATGAGCAGTTCTTC.